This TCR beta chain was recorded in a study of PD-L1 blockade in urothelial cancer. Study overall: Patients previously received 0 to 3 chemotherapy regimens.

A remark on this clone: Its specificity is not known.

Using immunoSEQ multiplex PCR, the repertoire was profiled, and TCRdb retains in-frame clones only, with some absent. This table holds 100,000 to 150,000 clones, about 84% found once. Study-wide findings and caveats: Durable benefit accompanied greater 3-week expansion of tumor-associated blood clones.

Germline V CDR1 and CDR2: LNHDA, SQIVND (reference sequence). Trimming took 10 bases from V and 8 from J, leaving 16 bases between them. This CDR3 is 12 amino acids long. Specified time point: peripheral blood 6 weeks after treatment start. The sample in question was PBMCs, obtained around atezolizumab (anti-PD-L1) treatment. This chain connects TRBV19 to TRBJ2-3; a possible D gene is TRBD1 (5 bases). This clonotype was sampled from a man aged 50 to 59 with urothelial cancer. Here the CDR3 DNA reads TGTGCCACCTCCCAAGGGGCAGGTACGCAGTATTTT. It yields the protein CATSQGAGTQYF.